This T cell receptor (beta chain) emerged from a study of T cells in Graves' hyperthyroidism and ophthalmopathy. The CDR3 covers 16 residues. CDR1 is MNHEY and CDR2 is SVGAGI in the germline V gene. V lost 4 bases, J lost 1 base, and 8 bases stayed unmatched. Researchers took RNA transcripts and amplified the TCR beta CDR3 regions from them. During a first-round RT-PCR of the TCR CDR3, the HTBI primer set was used. TCRdb called the multiplex PCR reads again in MiXCR, with one record for every CDR3 protein. The sample lists roughly 500,000 distinct CDR3 sequences; 46% were seen once. The sequence came from an adult woman with Graves' disease, either hyperthyroidism or ophthalmopathy (not recorded which). V is TRBV6-5 and J is TRBJ1-1; 8 nucleotides line up with TRBD1. The sample taken for sequencing was peripheral blood or thyroid tissue (not recorded which). CDR3 in amino acids: CASSSTRQGPNTEAFF. The CDR3 DNA is TGTGCCAGCAGTTCGACCCGACAGGGGCCGAACACTGAAGCTTTCTTT.